Listed below are T cell receptor beta chains from one sample, sequenced in a study of technical replicates of blood from four donors. Assay: immunoSEQ multiplex PCR; the TCRdb copy retains only in-frame clones and omits some. The sample includes about 70,000 clones, about 86% of them seen just once. Material for sequencing was PBMCs. The receptors stem from a human donor in good health. Some clones in this sample may be carry-over from other donors' samples. CDR3s include the opening cysteine and the closing phenylalanine or tryptophan. The D gene is left open where the match is weak. Clone size, where shown, is once, few, many, or a class for clones that have expanded.

d_call | j_call | v_call | clone_size | cdr3_nt | cdr3_aa
TRBD2 | TRBJ2-1 | TRBV29-1 | . | TGCAGCTCCGCGGGACTAGCGGGGGCTGAGAGGTATGAGCAGTTCTTC | CSSAGLAGAERYEQFF
. | TRBJ2-2 | TRBV2 | . | TGTGCCAGCAGTGGACAATGGACCGGGGAGCTGTTTTTT | CASSGQWTGELFF
TRBD2 | TRBJ2-1 | TRBV29-1 | . | TGCAGCGTTGAATCGTGGACTAGCGGGGATAATGAGCAGTTCTTC | CSVESWTSGDNEQFF
TRBD1 | TRBJ2-5 | TRBV7-3 | . | TGTGCCAGCAGCTTAACCGGGACAGAGGGGGAGACCCAGTACTTC | CASSLTGTEGETQYF
. | TRBJ2-7 | TRBV5-8 | . | TGTGCCAGCCGCGTCTCCTACGAGCAGTACTTC | CASRVSYEQYF
TRBD1 | TRBJ2-3 | TRBV2 | . | TGTTCAGGACAGGGAGAAGTCACAGATACGCAGTATTTT | CSGQGEVTDTQYF
. | TRBJ2-7 | TRBV11-2 | . | TGTGCCAGCACGAGAGGCCTTCTAACCTACGAGCAGTACTTC | CASTRGLLTYEQYF
. | TRBJ2-3 | TRBV5-6 | . | TGTGCCAGCAGCTGGGAGTTTAGGGGGACAGATACGCAGTATTTT | CASSWEFRGTDTQYF
TRBD1 | TRBJ2-5 | TRBV5-4 | . | TGTGCCAGCAGCCGCCCCGGACAGGGGGGGGAGACCCAGTACTTC | CASSRPGQGGETQYF
. | TRBJ1-5 | TRBV27 | few | TGTGCCAGCAGATCGCAGGGGAATCAGCCCCAGCATTTT | CASRSQGNQPQHF
. | TRBJ2-1 | TRBV19 | . | TGTGCCAGTAGTATAGGTAGCGTCTCCTACAATGAGCAGTTCTTC | CASSIGSVSYNEQFF
. | TRBJ2-1 | TRBV14 | . | TGTGCCAGCAGCCTCCTTAGCGGATACAATGAGCAGTTCTTC | CASSLLSGYNEQFF
. | TRBJ1-5 | TRBV7-8 | . | TGTGCCAGCAGCTTAGACAGGCCGGATAGCAATCAGCCCCAGCATTTT | CASSLDRPDSNQPQHF
. | TRBJ2-1 | TRBV4-2 | . | TGTGCCAGCAGCCTCGGGACTGCATCCTACAATGAGCAGTTCTTC | CASSLGTASYNEQFF
TRBD2 | TRBJ2-3 | TRBV15 | . | TGTGCCACCAGCGGGAGGACTAGCGGGGGGGCAGATACGCAGTATTTT | CATSGRTSGGADTQYF
. | TRBJ1-5 | TRBV29-1 | . | TGCAGCGTTGGGACCGGGGACAATCAGCCCCAGCATTTT | CSVGTGDNQPQHF
TRBD1 | TRBJ1-1 | TRBV18 | . | TGTGCCAGCTCACAGGACAGGGTTACGTCTGAAGCTTTCTTT | CASSQDRVTSEAFF
TRBD1 | TRBJ1-1 | TRBV18 | . | TGTGCCAGCTCACCCAAGGGACAGGGGTCGAACACTGAAGCTTTCTTT | CASSPKGQGSNTEAFF
. | TRBJ2-1 | TRBV7-9 | . | TGTGCCAGCAGCTTAGAGAGAGGTGAGCAGTTCTTC | CASSLERGEQFF
. | TRBJ2-1 | TRBV7-6 | . | TGTGCCAGCAGCTTGGAATCTAGCGCCCACTACAATGAGCAGTTCTTC | CASSLESSAHYNEQFF
TRBD1 | TRBJ1-3 | TRBV18 | . | TGTGCCAGCTCACCGGACAGGGCTGGAAACACCATATATTTT | CASSPDRAGNTIYF
. | TRBJ2-4 | TRBV4-2 | . | TGTGCCAGCAGCCCCGAACCTCTGGCCTCCAAAAACATTCAGTACTTC | CASSPEPLASKNIQYF
. | TRBJ1-3 | TRBV7-6 | once | TGTGCCAGCAGCTTCGAGGATTTCTCTGGAAACACCATATATTTT | CASSFEDFSGNTIYF
. | TRBJ2-1 | TRBV5-4 | . | TGTGCCAGCAGCCCTACAGATTCCTACAATGAGCAGTTCTTC | CASSPTDSYNEQFF
TRBD2 | TRBJ2-3 | TRBV5-1 | . | TGCGCCAGCAGCTCGTTTCCCGGACTAGCGGGAGGGACGGGAGATACGCAGTATTTT | CASSSFPGLAGGTGDTQYF
TRBD2 | TRBJ2-1 | TRBV7-6 | . | TGTGCCAGCAGCTTAGCCCCGGGACTAGCAGATGAGCAGTTCTTC | CASSLAPGLADEQFF
. | TRBJ2-7 | TRBV7-3 | . | TGTGCCAGCAGCTTAACGCCAGCGGAACCCTACGAGCAGTACTTC | CASSLTPAEPYEQYF
. | TRBJ1-2 | TRBV27 | once | TGTGCCAGCAAGAAGGAACAGGGTTCTCTGGGTTACACCTTC | CASKKEQGSLGYTF
TRBD1 | TRBJ2-1 | TRBV18 | . | TGTGCCAGCTCACCGGGACAGGGGTCCTACAATGAGCAGTTCTTC | CASSPGQGSYNEQFF
TRBD1 | TRBJ1-4 | TRBV11-2 | . | TGTGCCAGCAGCACGTACAGGGGGCGCGATGAAAAACTGTTTTTT | CASSTYRGRDEKLFF
. | TRBJ1-2 | TRBV7-2 | . | TGTGCCAGCACCCCAGGGGTCCACTATGGCTACACCTTC | CASTPGVHYGYTF
. | TRBJ2-2 | TRBV7-2 | . | TGTGCCAGCAGCTTCGCCGAGTACCCCGGGGAGCTGTTTTTT | CASSFAEYPGELFF
TRBD2 | TRBJ2-3 | TRBV5-4 | . | TGTGCCAGCAGCCCGGATCTAGCGGGGGGCGTAGATACGCAGTATTTT | CASSPDLAGGVDTQYF
. | TRBJ2-2 | TRBV9 | . | TGTGCCAGCAGCCTCGGACTGCCGAACACCGGGGAGCTGTTTTTT | CASSLGLPNTGELFF
TRBD2 | TRBJ2-2 | TRBV9 | . | TGTGCCAGCAGCTACTCCGCGGCCTACGCGGGGGGCTCTGGGGGGGAGCTGTTTTTT | CASSYSAAYAGGSGGELFF
. | TRBJ1-5 | TRBV7-8 | . | TGTGCCAGCAGCTCACGCAGGGGTCAGCCCCAGCATTTT | CASSSRRGQPQHF
TRBD2 | TRBJ2-2 | TRBV2 | . | TGTGCCAGCAGTGACCCTAGCGGGGGAGACGCGAACACCGGGGAGCTGTTTTTT | CASSDPSGGDANTGELFF
. | TRBJ2-2 | TRBV30 | . | TGTGCCTGGAATAGTGAGACCGGGGAGCTGTTTTTT | CAWNSETGELFF
TRBD1 | TRBJ1-6 | TRBV2 | . | TGTGCCAGCAGCCCGGGACAGGGGCCCCTCGGTAATTCACCCCTCCACTTT | CASSPGQGPLGNSPLHF
. | TRBJ2-5 | TRBV5-6 | . | TGTGCCAGCAGGATACGGCTCGGGTTGGTGGAGACCCAGTACTTC | CASRIRLGLVETQYF
. | TRBJ2-5 | TRBV19 | . | TGTGCCAGTAGTACAGGGAATCATGAGACCCAGTACTTC | CASSTGNHETQYF
TRBD2 | TRBJ2-3 | TRBV18 | . | TGTGCCAGCTCACCTCTCCCACTAGCGGGGGACCCGAGGGATACGCAGTATTTT | CASSPLPLAGDPRDTQYF
TRBD1 | TRBJ1-4 | TRBV9 | once | TGTGCCAGCAGCGTAGGAGGTGGGACAGAAGGCGAAAAACTGTTTTTT | CASSVGGGTEGEKLFF
. | TRBJ1-2 | TRBV7-2 | . | TGTGCCAGCAGCTTAGAGGGCAGGGGAGTTGTCTATGGCTACACCTTC | CASSLEGRGVVYGYTF
. | TRBJ2-1 | TRBV7-9 | . | TGTGCCAGCAGCTTAGGACCCTACGAGCGCAGCTCCTACAATGAGCAGTTCTTC | CASSLGPYERSSYNEQFF
. | TRBJ2-7 | TRBV7-9 | . | TGTGCCAGCAGCCCACCGCCCCTCGGACAGCTTCACGAGCAGTACTTC | CASSPPPLGQLHEQYF
TRBD2 | TRBJ2-3 | TRBV7-2 | . | TGTGCCAGCAGTTTACTAGCGGGATATGATACGCAGTATTTT | CASSLLAGYDTQYF
. | TRBJ1-3 | TRBV5-4 | . | TGTGCCAGCAGCTTGTCCGGGGCTGGAAACACCATATATTTT | CASSLSGAGNTIYF
TRBD2 | TRBJ2-6 | TRBV5-6 | . | TGTGCCAGCAGCTTGGGTGGGAGGGATGGGGCCAACGTCCTGACTTTC | CASSLGGRDGANVLTF
TRBD2 | TRBJ2-1 | TRBV29-1 | . | TGCAGCGTTGAACATAGCGGGAGTGCCTACAATGAGCAGTTCTTC | CSVEHSGSAYNEQFF
. | TRBJ2-7 | TRBV10-3 | . | TGTGCCATCAGTGAGTGGGCCAGCAAAAGCGAGCAGTACTTC | CAISEWASKSEQYF